The 30 T cell receptor beta chains given below trace back to one sample, sequenced in a study of identifying expanded T cells in peripheral blood. Using immunoSEQ multiplex PCR, the repertoire was profiled, and TCRdb retains in-frame clones only, with some absent. The sample records roughly 75,000 clones, about 90% being singletons. The sample comprised blood. These receptor sequences come from a person aged 18-70 years in good health.

This clone was observed a handful of times. V gene TRBV29-1 combines with J gene TRBJ1-1; unclear D gene. The CDR3 has 11 residues. Looked up from germline, CDR1 is SQVTM and CDR2 is ANQGSEA. V lost 4 bases and J lost 5, with 8 bases in between. CDR3: CSVGYGTEAFF. The CDR3, as DNA: TGCAGCGTTGGTTATGGGACTGAAGCTTTCTTT. Variable domain in full (rest from reference TRBV29-1 and TRBJ1-1): SAVISQKPSRDICQRGTSLTIQCQVDSQVTMMFWYRQQPGQSLTLIATANQGSEATYESGFVIDKFPISRPNLTFSTLTVSNMSPEDSSIYLCSVGYGTEAFFGQGTRLTVV.

The chain combines TRBV11-2 with TRBJ1-2; D gene ambiguous. In germline, CDR1 is SGHAT, CDR2 FQNNGV. This CDR3 is 15 amino acids long. The V end was cut by 3 bases, the J end by 4 bases, with 15 bases between. The CDR3 is CASSFGSGGFYGYTF. CDR3 DNA sequence: TGTGCCAGCAGCTTCGGGAGCGGCGGTTTCTATGGCTACACCTTC.

The gene calls are TRBV18 and TRBJ2-7; D gene uncertain. This CDR3 is built from 15 residues. Germline assignment: CDR1 KGHSH and CDR2 LQKENI. V gave up 3 bases and J gave up 3 bases, with 15 bases separating them. This CDR3 reads CASSPPSGTLYEQYF. The CDR3 region has the DNA TGTGCCAGCTCACCCCCCTCGGGCACCCTCTACGAGCAGTACTTC.

The gene calls are TRBV27 and TRBJ1-3; TRBD1 is a possible D gene (5 bases). The CDR3 is 13 amino acids. Germline assignment: CDR1 MNHEY and CDR2 SMNVEV (reference sequence). Trimming cost V 5 bases and J 3 bases, with 8 bases left between them. CDR3 region: CASSPGGGNTIYF. The CDR3 nucleotides read TGTGCCAGCAGTCCGGGGGGTGGAAACACCATATATTTT.

This chain uses TRBV28 with TRBJ1-1; 10 positions agree with TRBD1. The CDR3 has 15 residues. The V gene end was trimmed by 5 bases and the J gene end by 3 bases; junction bases not matched to a gene: 6. The germline CDR1 and CDR2 sequences are MDHEN and SYDVKM. The CDR3 spells CASSPGQGHYTEAFF. The CDR3 DNA reads as TGTGCCAGCAGTCCGGGACAGGGGCACTACACTGAAGCTTTCTTT.

V usage is TRBV6-5 and J usage is TRBJ1-2; D possibly corresponds to TRBD1 (6 bases). The ends were cut back, 5 bases at V and 2 bases at J, with 9 bases in the middle. In germline, CDR1 is MNHEY, CDR2 SVGAGI. The CDR3 spans 13 residues. CDR3 in amino acids: CASSRTVNYGYTF. CDR3 coding DNA: TGTGCCAGCAGTCGGACAGTCAACTATGGCTACACCTTC.

This clone was found a few times. The CDR3 loop reads CASSNTMGFSYEQYF. The CDR3 DNA follows: TGTGCCAGCAGCAACACAATGGGGTTTTCCTACGAGCAGTACTTC. The rearrangement joins TRBV7-2 to TRBJ2-7, with D unclear. The CDR3 spans 15 residues. V was pared by 5 bases and J by 1 base, with 15 bases between. CDR1 is SGHTA, CDR2 FQGNSA, per germline.

The V and J genes are TRBV7-2 and TRBJ2-5, with D tentatively TRBD2 (7 bases). Trimming cost V 2 bases and J 1 base, with 14 bases left between them. CDR1 and CDR2 from the germline V gene are SGHTA and FQGNSA. This CDR3 comprises 16 residues. The CDR3 spells CASSLPGGLFQETQYF. The CDR3 coding sequence is TGTGCCAGCAGCTTACCGGGGGGCCTTTTCCAAGAGACCCAGTACTTC.

This clone has only a few counts. The rearrangement joins TRBV6-1 to TRBJ1-2; no clear D. This CDR3 is 15 amino acids long. Germline V gene lookup returns CDR1 MNHNS and CDR2 SASEGT. Trimming removed 2 bases from V and 6 bases from J, with 16 bases in between. This chain's CDR3 is CASSETGEGLDGYTF. CDR3 nucleotide sequence: TGTGCCAGCAGTGAAACCGGGGAAGGGTTAGATGGCTACACCTTC.

The chain couples TRBV9 to TRBJ2-7, with 9 bases aligning to TRBD2. This CDR3 spans 14 amino acids. With V trimmed by 4 bases and J by 5 bases, 7 bases remained unmatched. Germline CDR1 reads SGDLS; CDR2 reads YYNGEE. In DNA form, the CDR3 reads TGTGCCAGCAGCTCTAGCGGGGTTGGGGACGAGCAGTACTTC. Translated, it gives CASSSSGVGDEQYF. The variable domain in full, completed from reference TRBV9 and TRBJ2-7, reads DSGVTQTPKHLITATGQRVTLRCSPRSGDLSVYWYQQSLDQGLQFLIQYYNGEERAKGNILERFSAQQFPDLHSELNLSSLELGDSALYFCASSSSGVGDEQYFGPGTRLTVT.

V and J are TRBV5-4 and TRBJ2-7; 11 bases fit TRBD1. V shed 5 bases and J 5 bases; nucleotides not matched to a gene: 6. CDR1 is SGHNT and CDR2 is YYREEE in the germline V gene (reference sequence). The CDR3 extends over 14 amino acids. The CDR3 sequence is CASRPRTGGNEQYF. As DNA, the CDR3 is TGTGCCAGCAGACCCCGGACAGGGGGCAACGAGCAGTACTTC.

This clone was picked up one time. In DNA, the CDR3 is TGTGCCAGTAACGGCGGCTGGGGGGATACGCAGTATTTT. It yields the protein CASNGGWGDTQYF. The J gene is TRBJ2-3, the V gene TRBV19; D assignment may be TRBD1 or TRBD2 (5 bases each). The V end was cut by 7 bases, the J end by 6 bases, with 14 bases between. Per germline, CDR1 LNHDA and CDR2 SQIVND (reference sequence). The CDR3 is 13 residues long.

The rearrangement links TRBV2 to TRBJ1-2; D remains ambiguous. This CDR3 contains 14 residues. Germline lookup yields CDR1 SNHLY and CDR2 FYNNEI. V lost 7 bases and J lost 0, with 12 bases in between. CDR3 DNA sequence: TGTGCCAGCATGTCCGCAGGAGCTAACTATGGCTACACCTTC. It codes for CASMSAGANYGYTF.

The table lists this clone with a count of one. The chain's CDR3 is CASGTNTEAFF. CDR3 nucleotide sequence: TGTGCTAGTGGTACCAACACTGAAGCTTTCTTT. This chain links TRBV12-5 with TRBJ1-1; D is uncertain. This CDR3 spans 11 amino acids. Per the germline V gene, CDR1 is LGHNT and CDR2 is FRNRAP. The V end was cut by 5 bases, the J end by 2 bases, with 3 bases between.

The CDR3 bases are TGTGCCAGCAGCTTAAATAACCCTTATAATTCACCCCTCCACTTT. Amino acids: CASSLNNPYNSPLHF. The chain employs TRBV7-2 and TRBJ1-6; D is uncertain. Germline V gene lookup returns CDR1 SGHTA and CDR2 FQGNSA. The CDR3 length is 15 residues. With 2 bases removed from V and 4 bases from J, the gap between germline ends came to 9 bases.

The chain carries TRBV6-5 and TRBJ2-7, with D perhaps matching TRBD1 or TRBD2 (5 bases each). The V end was cut by 5 bases, the J end by 7 bases, with 15 bases between. This CDR3 contains 13 residues. Germline V lookup: CDR1 MNHEY, CDR2 SVGAGI. In DNA form, the CDR3 reads TGTGCCAGCAGTCGGGGACGAGACGGGGAGCAGTACTTC. Translation gives CASSRGRDGEQYF.

This clone showed up just once. V and J are TRBV6-1 and TRBJ2-1; D gene uncertain. CDR1 is MNHNS, CDR2 SASEGT, per germline. This CDR3 is 16 amino acids long. V dropped 8 bases and J dropped 0 bases, with 17 bases sitting between them. CDR3 sequence: CASGEELGISYNEQFF. The CDR3 coding sequence is TGTGCCAGCGGGGAAGAGCTCGGTATCTCCTACAATGAGCAGTTCTTC.

The chain employs TRBV5-1 and TRBJ2-2; D remains unclear. Germline-derived CDR1 and CDR2 are SGHRS and YFSETQ. V lost 0 bases and J 1 base, leaving 7 bases between the germline ends. CDR3 size: 15 residues. CDR3 DNA sequence: TGCGCCAGCAGCTTGGGATCCGGGAACACCGGGGAGCTGTTTTTT. Its translation is CASSLGSGNTGELFF.

The chain combines TRBV6-4 with TRBJ2-3, with TRBD2 identical over 9 bases. V gave up 5 bases and J gave up 4 bases; unmatched junction bases: 7. The CDR3 consists of 15 residues. Germline-derived CDR1 and CDR2 are MRHNA and SNTAGT. CDR3 sequence: CASSNGGGAPDTQYF. CDR3 bases: TGTGCCAGCAGTAATGGCGGGGGGGCCCCAGATACGCAGTATTTT.

The V gene is TRBV2, the J gene TRBJ1-2; D is possibly TRBD1 (6 bases). CDR1 and CDR2 from the germline V gene are SNHLY and FYNNEI. V was trimmed by 4 bases and J by 8 bases, leaving 14 bases between them. This CDR3 is built from 13 residues. CDR3 region: CASSADSIRGYTF. The CDR3 DNA is TGTGCCAGCAGTGCGGACAGCATACGGGGCTACACCTTC.

The chain carries TRBV4-3 and TRBJ1-2, with TRBD1 matching over 11 bases. CDR3 size: 14 residues. Germline assignment: CDR1 LGHNA and CDR2 YSLEER. With 1 base clipped from V and 7 bases from J, the junction kept 2 bases outside the gene matches. The CDR3 region is CASSQVGTGGGYTF. The CDR3 DNA is TGCGCCAGCAGCCAAGTTGGGACAGGGGGTGGCTACACCTTC.

The chain is built from TRBV2 and TRBJ1-6; TRBD1 matches 7 bases. CDR3 size: 15 residues. CDR1 is SNHLY, CDR2 FYNNEI, per germline. The J segment lost 9 bases and the V segment lost 5 bases, leaving 10 bases of the junction unmatched. This CDR3 is CASSRDSGVSSPLHF. The CDR3 DNA reads TGTGCCAGCAGTCGGGACAGCGGCGTAAGTTCACCCCTCCACTTT.

In its sample, this clone was seen once. This sequence joins TRBV7-2 and TRBJ2-3, with D perhaps TRBD2 (6 bases). V lost 0 bases and J lost 5, with 18 bases in between. From germline, CDR1 is SGHTA and CDR2 FQGNSA. The CDR3 contains 17 residues. CDR3 coding DNA: TGTGCCAGCAGCTTAGCCGCAAACTGGGGGGACGGAGATACGCAGTATTTT. Encoded protein: CASSLAANWGDGDTQYF.

J is TRBJ2-5 and V is TRBV7-6; D remains ambiguous. This CDR3 is 14 amino acids long. From germline, CDR1 is SGHVS and CDR2 FNYEAQ. V lost 6 bases to trimming and J lost 4 bases, with 15 bases between them. This CDR3 is CASSQDPAAETQYF. The CDR3 DNA follows: TGTGCCAGCAGTCAGGACCCGGCGGCAGAGACCCAGTACTTC.

This chain connects TRBV7-2 to TRBJ2-1; D is unclear. CDR1 and CDR2 from the germline V gene are SGHTA and FQGNSA. The ends were cut back, 4 bases at V and 10 bases at J, with 11 bases in the middle. CDR3 length: 12 amino acids. CDR3 DNA: TGTGCCAGCAGCTACCCTACAGAAGAGCAGTTCTTC. It codes for CASSYPTEEQFF.

About this clone: One junction end disagrees with the germline gene, perhaps due to a read error. V and J are TRBV5-4 and TRBJ2-1; TRBD2 aligns across 8 bases. Looked up from germline, CDR1 is SGHNT and CDR2 is YYREEE (reference sequence). The CDR3 covers 15 residues. CDR3 DNA sequence: TGCGCCAGCAGCCAAGATGCGGGGGGAACCTATGAGCAGTTCTTC. It specifies CASSQDAGGTYEQFF.

The chain joins TRBV5-6 to TRBJ2-2; D is perhaps TRBD2 (6 bases). The V gene's germline CDR1 is SGHDT and CDR2 YYEEEE. V was pared by 4 bases and J by 4 bases, with 14 bases between. The CDR3 runs to 15 residues. This CDR3 reads CASSGRLVFTGELFF. The CDR3 bases are TGTGCCAGCAGCGGACGACTAGTTTTCACCGGGGAGCTGTTTTTT.

The rearrangement joins TRBV5-1 to TRBJ2-1; 8 nucleotides match TRBD1. Losses at the gene ends were 0 bases for V and 6 bases for J; bases not matched to a gene: 8. The germline CDR1 and CDR2 sequences are SGHRS and YFSETQ. The CDR3 runs 16 residues. CDR3 in DNA: TGCGCCAGCAGCTTGGGTCGGACAGGGATCTTCAATGAGCAGTTCTTC. This sequence encodes CASSLGRTGIFNEQFF.

The V gene is TRBV10-3, the J gene TRBJ1-1; 7 positions agree with TRBD1. The CDR3 sequence is 15 residues long. The junction had 4 bases not matched to a gene; V was cut back by 1 base and J by 2 bases. Germline CDR1 and CDR2: ENHRY and SYGVKD. CDR3 DNA: TGTGCCATCAGTGAGTTAGGGGGCCGAAACACTGAAGCTTTCTTT. Its translation: CAISELGGRNTEAFF.

This chain links TRBV19 with TRBJ1-3, with D unclear. The length of the CDR3 is 13 residues. The V gene's germline CDR1 is LNHDA and CDR2 SQIVND (reference sequence). V was trimmed by 11 bases and J by 3 bases, leaving 14 bases between them. CDR3 loop: CAAASTFGNTIYF. The DNA for the CDR3 is TGTGCCGCCGCCAGTACTTTTGGAAACACCATATATTTT.